This T cell receptor beta chain was sequenced for a study of cytomegalovirus exposure and HLA in healthy donors. J was trimmed by 5 bases and V by 3 bases; bases with no gene match: 4. The CDR3 runs 14 residues. Germline CDR1 LNHDA, CDR2 SQIVND (reference sequence). Both 60 Vbeta primers and 13 Jbeta primers went into the PCR. Profiled with immunoSEQ multiplex PCR; TCRdb holds only in-frame clones, not every one. The sample yields fewer than 250,000 clones, 60% to 80% seen once. The clonotype comes from a woman in her thirties in good health and CMV-seronegative. Sequenced material: PBMCs. This chain uses TRBV19 with TRBJ1-2; 9 positions agree with TRBD1. The CDR3 spells CASSMGTGKYGYTF. The CDR3 DNA follows: TGTGCCAGTAGTATGGGGACAGGGAAGTATGGCTACACCTTC.